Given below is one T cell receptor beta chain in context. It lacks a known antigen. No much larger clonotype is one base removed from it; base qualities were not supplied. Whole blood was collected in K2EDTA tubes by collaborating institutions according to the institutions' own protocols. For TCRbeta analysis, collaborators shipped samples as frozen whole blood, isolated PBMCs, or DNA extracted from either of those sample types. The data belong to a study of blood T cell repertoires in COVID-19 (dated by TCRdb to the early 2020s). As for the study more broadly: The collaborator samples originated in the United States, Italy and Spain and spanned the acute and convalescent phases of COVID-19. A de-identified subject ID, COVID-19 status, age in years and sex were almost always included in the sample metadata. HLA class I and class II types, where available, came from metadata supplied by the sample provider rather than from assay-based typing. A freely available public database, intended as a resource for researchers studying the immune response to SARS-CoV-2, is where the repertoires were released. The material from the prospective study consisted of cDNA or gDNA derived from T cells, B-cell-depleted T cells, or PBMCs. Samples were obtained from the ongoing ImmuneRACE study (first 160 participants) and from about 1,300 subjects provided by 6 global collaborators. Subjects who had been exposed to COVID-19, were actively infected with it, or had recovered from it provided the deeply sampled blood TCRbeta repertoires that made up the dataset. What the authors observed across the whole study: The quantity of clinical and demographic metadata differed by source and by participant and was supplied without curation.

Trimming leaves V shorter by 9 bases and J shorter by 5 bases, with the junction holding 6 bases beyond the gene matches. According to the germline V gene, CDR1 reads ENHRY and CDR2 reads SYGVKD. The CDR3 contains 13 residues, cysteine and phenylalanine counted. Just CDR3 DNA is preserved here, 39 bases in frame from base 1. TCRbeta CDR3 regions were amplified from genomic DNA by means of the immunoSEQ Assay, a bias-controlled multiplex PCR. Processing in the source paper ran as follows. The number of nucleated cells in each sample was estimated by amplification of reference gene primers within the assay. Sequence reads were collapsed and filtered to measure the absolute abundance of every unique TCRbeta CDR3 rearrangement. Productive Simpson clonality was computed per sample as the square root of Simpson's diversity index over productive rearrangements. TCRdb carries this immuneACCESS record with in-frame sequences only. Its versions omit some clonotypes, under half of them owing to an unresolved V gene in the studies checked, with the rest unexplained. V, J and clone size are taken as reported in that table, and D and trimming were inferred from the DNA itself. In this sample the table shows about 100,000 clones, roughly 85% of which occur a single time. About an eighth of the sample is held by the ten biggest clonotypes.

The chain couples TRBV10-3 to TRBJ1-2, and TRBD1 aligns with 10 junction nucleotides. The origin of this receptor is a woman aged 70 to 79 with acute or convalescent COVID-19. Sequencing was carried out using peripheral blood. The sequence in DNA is TGTGCCATTGGGGCGGGACAGGGGTATGGCTACACCTTC. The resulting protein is CAIGAGQGYGYTF.